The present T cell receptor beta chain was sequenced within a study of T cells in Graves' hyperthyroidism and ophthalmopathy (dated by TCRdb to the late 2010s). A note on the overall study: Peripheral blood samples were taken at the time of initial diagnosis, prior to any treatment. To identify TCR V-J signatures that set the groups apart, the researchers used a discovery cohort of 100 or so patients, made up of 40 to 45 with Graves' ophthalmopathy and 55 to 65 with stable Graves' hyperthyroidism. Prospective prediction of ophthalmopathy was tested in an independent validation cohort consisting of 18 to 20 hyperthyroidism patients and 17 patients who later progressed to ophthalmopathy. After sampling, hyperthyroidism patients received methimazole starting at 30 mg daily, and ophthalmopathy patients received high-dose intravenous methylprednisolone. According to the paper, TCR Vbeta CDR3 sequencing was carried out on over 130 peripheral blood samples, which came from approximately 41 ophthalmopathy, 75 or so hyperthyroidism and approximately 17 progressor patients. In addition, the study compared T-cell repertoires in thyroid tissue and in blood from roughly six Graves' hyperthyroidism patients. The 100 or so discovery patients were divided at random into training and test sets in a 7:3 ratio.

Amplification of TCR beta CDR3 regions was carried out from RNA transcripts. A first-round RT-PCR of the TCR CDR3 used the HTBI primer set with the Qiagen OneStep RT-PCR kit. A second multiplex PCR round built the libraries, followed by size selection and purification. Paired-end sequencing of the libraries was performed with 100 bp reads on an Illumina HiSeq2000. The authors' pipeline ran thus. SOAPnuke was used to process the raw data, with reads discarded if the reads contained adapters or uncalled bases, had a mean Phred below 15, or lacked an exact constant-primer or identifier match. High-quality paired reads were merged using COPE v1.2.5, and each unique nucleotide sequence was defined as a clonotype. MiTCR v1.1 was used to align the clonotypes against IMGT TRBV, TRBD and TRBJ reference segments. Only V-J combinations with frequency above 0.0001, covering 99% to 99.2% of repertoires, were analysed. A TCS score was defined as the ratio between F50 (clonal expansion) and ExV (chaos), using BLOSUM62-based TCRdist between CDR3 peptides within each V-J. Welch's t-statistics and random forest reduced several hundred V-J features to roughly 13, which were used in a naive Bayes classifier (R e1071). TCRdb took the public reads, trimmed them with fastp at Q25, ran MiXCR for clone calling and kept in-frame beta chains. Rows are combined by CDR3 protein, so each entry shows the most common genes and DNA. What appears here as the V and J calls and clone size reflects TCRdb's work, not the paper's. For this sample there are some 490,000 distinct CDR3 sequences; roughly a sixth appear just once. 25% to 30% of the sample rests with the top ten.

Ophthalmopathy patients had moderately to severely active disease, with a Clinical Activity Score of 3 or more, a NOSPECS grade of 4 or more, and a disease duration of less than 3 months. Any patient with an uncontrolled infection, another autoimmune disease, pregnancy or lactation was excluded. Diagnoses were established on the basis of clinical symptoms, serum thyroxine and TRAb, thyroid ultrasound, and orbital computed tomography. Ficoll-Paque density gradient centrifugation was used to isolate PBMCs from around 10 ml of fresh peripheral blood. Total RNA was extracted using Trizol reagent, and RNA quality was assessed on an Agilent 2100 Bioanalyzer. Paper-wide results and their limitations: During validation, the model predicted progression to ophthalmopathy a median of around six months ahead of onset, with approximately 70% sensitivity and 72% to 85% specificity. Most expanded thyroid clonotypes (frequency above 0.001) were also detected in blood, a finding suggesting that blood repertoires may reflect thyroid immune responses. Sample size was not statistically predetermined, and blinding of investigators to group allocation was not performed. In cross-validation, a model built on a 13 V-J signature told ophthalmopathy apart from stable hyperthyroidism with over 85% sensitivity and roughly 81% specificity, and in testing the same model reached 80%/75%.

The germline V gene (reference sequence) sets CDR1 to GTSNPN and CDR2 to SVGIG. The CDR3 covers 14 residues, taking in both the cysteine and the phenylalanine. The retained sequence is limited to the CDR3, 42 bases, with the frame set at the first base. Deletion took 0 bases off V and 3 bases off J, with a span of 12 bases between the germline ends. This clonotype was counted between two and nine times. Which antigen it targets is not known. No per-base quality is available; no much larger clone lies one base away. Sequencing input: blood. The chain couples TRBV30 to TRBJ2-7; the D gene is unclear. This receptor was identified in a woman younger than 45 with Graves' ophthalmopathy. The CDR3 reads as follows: CAWSVLVSRYEQYF. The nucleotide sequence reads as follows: TGTGCCTGGAGTGTTTTGGTCTCCCGCTACGAGCAGTACTTC.